The clone carrying this T cell receptor (beta chain) has only one observation. The antigen is not known. The data were taken from a study of T cell responses to AZD1222 COVID-19 vaccine. This CDR3 has 14 amino acids. Looked up from germline, CDR1 is SGHTA and CDR2 is FQGNSA. The V end lost 2 bases, the J end lost 5 bases, and 12 bases lay between the germline ends. General study points: With two AZD1222 doses given, Spike-specific TCR breadth and depth both rose. Among vaccine-associated CD4 TCRs, coverage spanned spike, with dominance at 160-218 and 743-854.

Data came from immunoSEQ multiplex PCR; TCRdb stores just in-frame clones and leaves some out. The data show over 110,000 clones, approximately 90% seen once. Source: peripheral blood, taken on day 0 of AZD1222 vaccination. V gene TRBV7-2 combines with J gene TRBJ1-1; D is ambiguous. This sequence was found in an adult in good health. For the CDR3, the DNA is TGTGCCAGCAGCTTACAGGTGGGAGGGACTGAAGCTTTCTTT. Protein: CASSLQVGGTEAFF. Supplemented by reference TRBV7-2 and TRBJ1-1, the full variable domain reads GAGVSQSPSNKVTEKGKDVELRCDPISGHTALYWYRQSLGQGLEFLIYFQGNSAPDKSGLPSDRFSAERTGGSVSTLTIQRTQQEDSAVYLCASSLQVGGTEAFFGQGTRLTVV.